This T cell receptor (beta chain) appears in the sequencing data of a study of cytomegalovirus exposure and HLA in healthy donors. The donors were part of the 120-subject validation cohort, which stood apart from the approximately 630-subject first cohort. Germline CDR1 and CDR2: SEHNR and FQNEAQ (reference sequence). The CDR3 contains 14 residues. Trimming at V came to 5 bases and at J to 6 bases, leaving 6 bases not matched to a gene. As for this clone: Its antigen is unknown.

Study-level results: A few CMV-associated chains were confirmed in vitro to be specific for CMV antigens. The tendency of first-cohort TCR clusters to co-occur in the roughly 120 validation repertoires was the finding of a later analysis.

Assay: immunoSEQ multiplex PCR; the TCRdb copy retains only in-frame clones and omits some. Among about 280,000 clones, about 86% were seen once, and the ten largest hold roughly 1%. V and J are TRBV7-9 and TRBJ2-1; 8 nucleotides agree with TRBD2. This clonotype originated in a woman under 30 in good health and CMV-seronegative. The sequencing input was PBMCs. The CDR3 DNA sequence: TGTGCCAGCAGCCCGGGACTAGTTTTCAATGAGCAGTTCTTC. As protein: CASSPGLVFNEQFF. The complete variable domain, with remaining parts taken from reference TRBV7-9 and TRBJ2-1, reads DTGVSQNPRHKITKRGQNVTFRCDPISEHNRLYWYRQTLGQGPEFLTYFQNEAQLEKSRLLSDRFSAERPKGSFSTLEIQRTEQGDSAMYLCASSPGLVFNEQFFGPGTRLTVL.